This T cell receptor beta chain comes out of a study of blood T cell repertoires in COVID-19. Study information: Sites in the United States, Italy and Spain provided acute and convalescent COVID-19 samples.

V lost 2 bases and J 3 bases, leaving 8 bases between the germline ends. From germline, CDR1 is LNHDA and CDR2 SQIVND (reference sequence). The CDR3 runs to 14 residues. The assay was immunoSEQ multiplex PCR, and TCRdb's table has in-frame clones only and misses some. The data show 150,000 or so clones, around 67% seen once. The material sequenced was peripheral blood. This TCR derives from an elderly woman with acute or convalescent COVID-19. This rearrangement joins TRBV19 to TRBJ2-1; D remains unclear. The CDR3 DNA reads TGTGCCAGTAGTATAATCGGAGACTACAATGAGCAGTTCTTC. Its protein is CASSIIGDYNEQFF.